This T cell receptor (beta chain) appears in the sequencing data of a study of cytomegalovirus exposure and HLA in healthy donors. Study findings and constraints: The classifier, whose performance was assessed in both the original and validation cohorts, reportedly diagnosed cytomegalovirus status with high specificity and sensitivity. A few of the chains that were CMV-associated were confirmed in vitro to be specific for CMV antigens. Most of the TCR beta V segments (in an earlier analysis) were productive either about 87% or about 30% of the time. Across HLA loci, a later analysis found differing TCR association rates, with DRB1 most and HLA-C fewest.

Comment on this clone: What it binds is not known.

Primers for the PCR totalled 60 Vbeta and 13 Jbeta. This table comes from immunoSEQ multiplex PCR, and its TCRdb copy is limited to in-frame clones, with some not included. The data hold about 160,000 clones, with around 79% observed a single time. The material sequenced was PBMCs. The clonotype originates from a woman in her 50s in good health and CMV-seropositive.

The CDR3 nucleotides are TGCGCCAGCAGCGGACAGGGCGGAGAGACCCAGTACTTC. Translated: CASSGQGGETQYF. This chain links TRBV5-1 with TRBJ2-5, with 8 bases fitting TRBD1. The CDR3 extends over 13 amino acids. Germline V lookup: CDR1 SGHRS, CDR2 YFSETQ. The ends lost 4 bases at V and 4 bases at J; junction bases unmatched: 3.